What follows are 32 T cell receptor beta chains derived from one specimen sequenced in a study of cytomegalovirus exposure and HLA in healthy donors. PCR employed 60 Vbeta and 13 Jbeta primers. Here immunoSEQ multiplex PCR was the method, and the copy in TCRdb shows in-frame clones only, minus some. Of approximately 87,000 clones listed, around 81% are singletons. The sequencing sample was made of PBMCs. The receptors stem from a woman aged 70 to 79 in good health and CMV-seropositive.

A few counts support this clone. This sequence joins TRBV4-3 and TRBJ2-1; D is unresolved. Germline CDR1 LGHNA, CDR2 YSLEER. The V and J ends lost 0 bases and 0 bases respectively, with 9 bases between them. This CDR3 is built from 16 residues. The CDR3: CASSQDKLSSYNEQFF. The CDR3 DNA reads TGCGCCAGCAGCCAAGATAAACTAAGCTCCTACAATGAGCAGTTCTTC.

The chain links TRBV6-1 to TRBJ2-5; 7 bases are shared with TRBD2. With 4 bases clipped from V and 5 bases from J, the junction kept 13 bases outside the gene matches. CDR1 MNHNS and CDR2 SASEGT come from the germline V gene. CDR3 length: 16 amino acids. DNA of the CDR3: TGTGCCAGCAGTGGGGGGGTAGGCGGGAGTCGGGAGACCCAGTACTTC. Residues: CASSGGVGGSRETQYF.

The table lists this clone with a few counts. The chain employs TRBV6-5 and TRBJ2-1; D gene uncertain. Trimming cost V 5 bases and J 2 bases, with 4 bases left between them. The CDR3 spans 12 residues. Per germline, CDR1 MNHEY and CDR2 SVGAGI. CDR3 nucleotides: TGTGCCAGCAGTGACACCTACAATGAGCAGTTCTTC. This sequence encodes CASSDTYNEQFF.

The rearrangement joins TRBV5-1 to TRBJ1-6; D gene uncertain. The CDR3 is made up of 15 amino acids. Germline V gene data show CDR1 as SGHRS and CDR2 as YFSETQ. With 2 bases removed from V and 5 bases from J, the gap between germline ends came to 11 bases. CDR3 DNA: TGCGCCAGCAGCTTTGAGAGTGAGAATAATTCACCCCTCCACTTT. It specifies CASSFESENNSPLHF.

The chain joins TRBV9 to TRBJ2-5; D is possibly TRBD2 (6 bases). The tail of the sequence fits TRBJ2-7 better, so the J call may be wrong. Looked up from germline, CDR1 is SGDLS and CDR2 is YYNGEE. The CDR3 contains 15 residues. The CDR3 region is CASSVTPTSSYEQYF. In DNA, the CDR3 is TGTGCCAGCAGCGTAACCCCGACTAGCTCCTACGAGCAGTACTTC.

This CDR3 is CASSSYRDMNTEAFF. DNA of the CDR3: TGCGCCAGCAGCTCTTACAGGGATATGAACACTGAAGCTTTCTTT. The gene calls are TRBV5-1 and TRBJ1-1, with D possibly matching TRBD1 (6 bases). The length of the CDR3 is 15 residues. The germline CDR1 and CDR2 sequences are SGHRS and YFSETQ. Trimming took 3 bases from V and 0 from J, leaving 12 bases between them.

This clone was counted between two and nine times. V usage is TRBV18 and J usage is TRBJ2-7; 8 positions match TRBD1. V lost 3 bases to trimming and J lost 3 bases; unmatched junction nucleotides: 13. CDR1 and CDR2 (germline): KGHSH, LQKENI. This CDR3 region has 17 residues. CDR3 nucleotides: TGTGCCAGCTCACCGCAGTTTTTGAGGACAGGGAACTACGAGCAGTACTTC. Translation: CASSPQFLRTGNYEQYF. Full variable domain (missing parts from reference TRBV18 and TRBJ2-7): NAGVMQNPRHLVRRRGQEARLRCSPMKGHSHVYWYRQLPEEGLKFMVYLQKENIIDESGMPKERFSAEFPKEGPSILRIQQVVRGDSAAYFCASSPQFLRTGNYEQYFGPGTRLTVT.

The chain carries TRBV5-3 and TRBJ2-7, with 7 nucleotides matching TRBD1. TRBV5-3 carries the ORF label, with uncertain function. CDR3 length equals 14 residues. The J segment lost 3 bases and the V segment lost 4 bases, leaving 7 bases of the junction unmatched. DNA of the CDR3: TGTGCCAGAAGCGTGGGACAGAGACTCTACGAGCAGTACTTC. Its protein is CARSVGQRLYEQYF.

On this clone itself: Other DNA variants within this sample encode the same CDR3. The V gene is TRBV7-2, the J gene TRBJ2-1; TRBD2 matches at 7 bases. This CDR3 spans 15 amino acids. V lost 9 bases and J lost 0; bases outside the gene matches: 8. The V gene's germline CDR1 is SGHTA and CDR2 FQGNSA. CDR3 residues: CASRETSYSYNEQFF. The DNA for the CDR3 is TGTGCCAGTAGGGAGACTAGCTACTCCTACAATGAGCAGTTCTTC. The full variable domain, with the rest looked up from reference TRBV7-2 and TRBJ2-1, is GAGVSQSPSNKVTEKGKDVELRCDPISGHTALYWYRQSLGQGLEFLIYFQGNSAPDKSGLPSDRFSAERTGGSVSTLTIQRTQQEDSAVYLCASRETSYSYNEQFFGPGTRLTVL.

V usage is TRBV11-3 and J usage is TRBJ1-1; D ambiguous. The CDR3 length is 15 residues. The V gene's germline CDR1 is SGHNT and CDR2 YENEEA. Trimming removed 5 bases from V and 1 base from J, with 14 bases in between. CDR3 residues: CASSPASAGNTEAFF. CDR3 nucleotides: TGTGCCAGCAGCCCAGCCTCCGCGGGGAACACTGAAGCTTTCTTT.

CDR3 in DNA: TGTGCCAGTAGTAGCATTCGGACTAGCGGGAGGATCGGCACAGATACGCAGTATTTT. It translates to CASSSIRTSGRIGTDTQYF. The V and J genes are TRBV19 and TRBJ2-3; 14 positions match TRBD2. V lost 4 bases, J lost 1 base, and 10 bases stayed unmatched. CDR1 is LNHDA and CDR2 is SQIVND in the germline V gene (reference sequence). CDR3 length equals 19 residues.

Only one count was recorded for this clone. The rearrangement links TRBV27 to TRBJ1-4, with 8 bases fitting TRBD1. Trimming at V came to 5 bases and at J to 7 bases, leaving 9 bases not matched to a gene. This CDR3 is built from 15 residues. CDR1 and CDR2 from the germline V gene are MNHEY and SMNVEV (reference sequence). The CDR3 nucleotides are TGTGCCAGCAGTCGATCAGGGGGCAAGGGTGAAAAACTGTTTTTT. It specifies CASSRSGGKGEKLFF.

This chain connects TRBV28 to TRBJ2-7; TRBD1 is a possible D gene (5 bases). Trimming pared 3 bases from V and 6 bases from J, leaving 18 bases between. Germline V gene lookup returns CDR1 MDHEN and CDR2 SYDVKM. The CDR3 has 15 amino acids. CDR3 DNA sequence: TGTGCCAGCAGTTTTTTTTCTGGGGCGGTACGCGAGCAGTACTTC. Its protein product is CASSFFSGAVREQYF.

A single count supports this clone. This CDR3 is CASSPRVASGGADTQYF. The CDR3 DNA reads TGTGCCAGCAGCCCCAGGGTGGCTAGCGGGGGGGCAGATACGCAGTATTTT. The V gene is TRBV7-6, the J gene TRBJ2-3, with 12 bases that match TRBD2. The V and J ends lost 5 bases and 4 bases, in that order; junction bases with no gene match: 10. The CDR3 spans 17 residues. CDR1 and CDR2 (germline): SGHVS, FNYEAQ. The whole variable domain, filled in from reference TRBV7-6 and TRBJ2-3, reads GAGVSQSPRYKVTKRGQDVALRCDPISGHVSLYWYRQALGQGPEFLTYFNYEAQQDKSGLPNDRFSAERPEGSISTLTIQRTEQRDSAMYRCASSPRVASGGADTQYFGPGTRLTVL.

The chain uses TRBV7-2 and TRBJ2-5; D gene ambiguous. CDR1 SGHTA and CDR2 FQGNSA come from the germline V gene. V was cut by 2 bases and J by 4 bases, with 11 bases left in between. The CDR3 has 14 residues. The DNA of the CDR3 is TGTGCCAGCAGCTTATGGTCGACGGGAGAGACCCAGTACTTC. It encodes CASSLWSTGETQYF.

The CDR3 spells CASRSSGSSYNEQFF. DNA for the CDR3: TGTGCCAGCAGGTCTAGCGGGAGTTCCTACAATGAGCAGTTCTTC. The chain is built from TRBV6-6 and TRBJ2-1; 10 nucleotides agree with TRBD2. J gave up 1 base and V 6 bases, and 3 bases lay outside the gene matches. This CDR3 region has 15 residues. Germline values: CDR1 MNHNY, CDR2 SVGAGI (reference sequence).

The rearrangement links TRBV7-3 to TRBJ2-1; 14 bases are shared with TRBD2. Germline loops: CDR1 SGHTA, CDR2 FQGTGA. The CDR3 has 15 amino acids. V was clipped by 4 bases and J by 6 bases; unmatched bases: 2. Here the CDR3 reads CASSSGLAGANEQFF. The CDR3 coding sequence is TGTGCCAGCAGCTCGGGACTAGCGGGAGCCAATGAGCAGTTCTTC.

This rearrangement joins TRBV18 to TRBJ1-2; possible D gene TRBD1, 6 bases. Germline V lookup: CDR1 KGHSH, CDR2 LQKENI. The CDR3 sequence is 16 residues long. Between the trimmed V and J ends, which lost 3 bases and 7 bases, there was a span of 21 bases. CDR3 nucleotides: TGTGCCAGCTCACCGTCGGCGGCAGGGGTTCAGAGTGGCTACACCTTC. Protein product: CASSPSAAGVQSGYTF. Supplemented by reference TRBV18 and TRBJ1-2, the full variable domain reads NAGVMQNPRHLVRRRGQEARLRCSPMKGHSHVYWYRQLPEEGLKFMVYLQKENIIDESGMPKERFSAEFPKEGPSILRIQQVVRGDSAAYFCASSPSAAGVQSGYTFGSGTRLTVV.

This clone was detected once. This chain uses TRBV7-2 with TRBJ2-3; TRBD2 aligns across 9 bases. Germline V gives CDR1 SGHTA, CDR2 FQGNSA. J was trimmed by 6 bases and V by 5 bases; bases with no gene match: 9. This CDR3 is built from 15 residues. In DNA, the CDR3 is TGTGCCAGCAGCGCTAGCGGGGCCTTGATGGATACGCAGTATTTT. This codes for CASSASGALMDTQYF.

The rearrangement uses TRBV9 and TRBJ2-1, with 7 bases lining up with TRBD2. The J segment lost 8 bases and the V segment lost 4 bases, leaving 15 bases of the junction unmatched. This CDR3 is 16 amino acids long. The germline CDR1 and CDR2 sequences are SGDLS and YYNGEE. The CDR3 reads CASSPDGGRATDEQFF. The CDR3 DNA reads as TGTGCCAGCAGCCCTGATGGGGGGAGGGCCACGGATGAGCAGTTCTTC.

The chain uses TRBV7-2 and TRBJ2-5; D ambiguous. The CDR3 runs 13 residues. Between the trimmed V and J ends, which lost 4 bases and 4 bases, there was a span of 10 bases. Germline CDR1 reads SGHTA; CDR2 reads FQGNSA. As DNA, the CDR3 is TGTGCCAGCAGCTCCCGTACTGGAGAGACCCAGTACTTC. It encodes CASSSRTGETQYF.

This clone was recorded once. The rearrangement uses TRBV7-2 and TRBJ2-4; 16 positions match TRBD2. With V trimmed by 5 bases and J by 8 bases, 15 bases remained unmatched. This CDR3 is 19 amino acids long. Germline V gene lookup returns CDR1 SGHTA and CDR2 FQGNSA. CDR3: CASSALGTSGRALRDIQYF. CDR3 nucleotides: TGTGCCAGCAGCGCCTTGGGGACTAGCGGGAGGGCCTTGCGGGACATTCAGTACTTC.

This clone was seen only a few times. The chain couples TRBV19 to TRBJ2-1; 7 bases fit TRBD1. The CDR3 runs 17 residues. CDR1 is LNHDA and CDR2 is SQIVND in the germline V gene (reference sequence). Losses at the gene ends were 3 bases for V and 5 bases for J; bases not matched to a gene: 13. The CDR3 DNA follows: TGTGCCAGTAGTATCCTGACAGGGTCGCATAGGGACAATGAGCAGTTCTTC. Its translation: CASSILTGSHRDNEQFF.

This sequence joins TRBV19 and TRBJ2-1; 11 nucleotides match TRBD1. Trimming took 3 bases from V and 8 from J; bases not matched to a gene: 9. The CDR3 has 16 amino acids. Germline V gene data show CDR1 as LNHDA and CDR2 as SQIVND (reference sequence). CDR3 sequence (DNA): TGTGCCAGTAGTATGGGTACGGGACAGGGGGAGGATGAGCAGTTCTTC. The encoded protein is CASSMGTGQGEDEQFF.

In DNA, the CDR3 is TGTGCCAGCAGGTCCGAGGGACAGCGGGATGAAAAACTGTTTTTT. Translating gives CASRSEGQRDEKLFF. This sequence joins TRBV6-1 and TRBJ1-4, with 7 bases matching TRBD1. The V segment lost 6 bases and the J segment 6 bases; nucleotides outside the gene matches: 10. Germline lookup yields CDR1 MNHNS and CDR2 SASEGT. This CDR3 contains 15 residues.

The chain recombines TRBV18 with TRBJ2-2, with TRBD1 matching 8 bases. Germline CDR1 KGHSH, CDR2 LQKENI. This CDR3 is built from 14 residues. V dropped 4 bases and J dropped 6; count of bases not matched to a gene: 4. DNA of the CDR3: TGTGCCAGCTCACGGACAGGGTCGGCCGGGGAGCTGTTTTTT. It yields the protein CASSRTGSAGELFF.

About this clone itself: A read error may produce the germline difference seen at one junction end. This chain links TRBV14 with TRBJ2-7, with TRBD2 matching over 8 bases. CDR1 and CDR2 from the germline V gene are SGHDN and FVKESK. CDR3 length equals 12 residues. The CDR3 protein is CASSQGGGPLGF. The CDR3 DNA reads TGTGCCAGCAGCCAGGGCGGGGGGCCCCTGGGTTTC.

The V call is TRBV19, the J call TRBJ1-6, with 9 bases lining up with TRBD1. The CDR3 is 13 amino acids. V shed 7 bases, J shed 10 bases, and the junction held 5 bases outside the gene matches. CDR1 is LNHDA and CDR2 is SQIVND in the germline V gene (reference sequence). CDR3 loop: CASTDRGRSPLHF. For the CDR3, the DNA is TGTGCCAGTACTGACAGGGGGAGGTCACCCCTCCACTTT.

In regard to this clone: The same CDR3 can be traced to other DNA sequences in this sample. V gene TRBV28 combines with J gene TRBJ1-5; TRBD1 aligns across 8 bases. The CDR3 runs 15 residues. Germline V lookup: CDR1 MDHEN, CDR2 SYDVKM. The V segment lost 6 bases and the J segment 1 base; nucleotides outside the gene matches: 5. The CDR3 DNA follows: TGTGCCAGCAGCCAGACAGGGGTGAGCAATCAGCCCCAGCATTTT. Encoded protein: CASSQTGVSNQPQHF.

The V and J genes are TRBV5-8 and TRBJ1-3; possibly TRBD1 for D (5 bases). V was pared by 0 bases and J by 0 bases, with 13 bases between. There are 17 residues in the CDR3. The germline gives CDR1 SGHTS, CDR2 YDEGEE. Here the CDR3 DNA reads TGTGCCAGCAGCTTGGGGGGCAGATTTCTCTCTGGAAACACCATATATTTT. Translating gives CASSLGGRFLSGNTIYF.

The chain is built from TRBV28 and TRBJ2-7; 8 nucleotides agree with TRBD1. The CDR3 loop spans 13 amino acids. The V gene's germline CDR1 is MDHEN and CDR2 SYDVKM. J gave up 7 bases and V 8 bases, and 10 bases lay outside the gene matches. As DNA, the CDR3 is TGTGCCAGCGCACAGGGGGGCTCTGGGGAGCAGTACTTC. Translation gives CASAQGGSGEQYF.

This chain's CDR3 is CASSATGWAGGYTF. In DNA form, the CDR3 reads TGTGCCAGCAGTGCGACAGGGTGGGCGGGCGGCTACACCTTC. The chain employs TRBV6-1 and TRBJ1-2, with TRBD1 matching 7 bases. Trimming cost V 4 bases and J 8 bases; bases outside gene matches: 10. CDR1 is MNHNS, CDR2 SASEGT, per germline. The CDR3 consists of 14 residues.